This T cell receptor (beta chain) was recorded in a study of response to subunit inactivated influenza vaccine. TCRdb re-derived calls from the RT-PCR reads in MiXCR, one entry per CDR3 protein. The sample lists 700,000 to 900,000 distinct CDR3 sequences, about 20% occurring once. The ends lost 4 bases at V and 5 bases at J; junction bases unmatched: 7. Looked up from germline, CDR1 is SEHNR and CDR2 is FQNEAQ (reference sequence). CDR3 size: 14 residues. The clonotype comes from a man aged 50 to 60 who received an inactivated influenza vaccine. Sample: PBMCs from blood, taken 4 to 6 days after vaccination. This chain connects TRBV7-9 to TRBJ2-5, with TRBD1 matching 7 bases. The CDR3 spells CASSWAQGRETQYF. For the CDR3, the DNA is TGTGCCAGCAGCTGGGCACAGGGGCGCGAGACCCAGTACTTC.